A selection of T cell receptor beta chains follows, all from one sample in a study of blood T cell repertoires in COVID-19. TCRdb's table, derived via immunoSEQ multiplex PCR, lists solely in-frame clones and lacks some. The profile shows some 220,000 clones, approximately 84% of them singletons. The specimen was peripheral blood. All receptors derive from a man aged 45 to 65 who had recovered from COVID-19. CDR3s include the opening cysteine and the closing phenylalanine or tryptophan. Fields, in order: J gene, CDR3 length, D gene, clone size, V gene, CDR3 DNA, CDR3 protein. A D gene is named only where the DNA matches it firmly. Size is stated for part of the rows, as once, few or many counts, or as a class when the clone is expanded.

J: TRBJ2-2; length: 14; D: .; size: .; V: TRBV9; DNA: TGTGCCAGCAGCGTGGGGACTGCGTTTGGGGAGCTGTTTTTT; CDR3: CASSVGTAFGELFF
J: TRBJ2-3; length: 15; D: TRBD2; size: .; V: TRBV28; DNA: TGTGCCAGCAGTTTATTCGGGGGGGGTACAGATACGCAGTATTTT; CDR3: CASSLFGGGTDTQYF
J: TRBJ2-7; length: 18; D: .; size: .; V: TRBV28; DNA: TGTGCCAGCAGTTTTCGGTCTCGGCTAGTGATCCCCATCTACGAGCAGTACTTC; CDR3: CASSFRSRLVIPIYEQYF
J: TRBJ2-7; length: 17; D: TRBD2; size: .; V: TRBV27; DNA: TGTGCCAGCAGTATACCGGGACTAGCGGCCCCAGGGTACGAGCAGTACTTC; CDR3: CASSIPGLAAPGYEQYF
J: TRBJ2-2; length: 16; D: TRBD2; size: few; V: TRBV5-4; DNA: TGTGCCAGCAGCTTGGCCGCGGGGGGCGTCACCGGGGAGCTGTTTTTT; CDR3: CASSLAAGGVTGELFF
J: TRBJ2-5; length: 14; D: TRBD1; size: .; V: TRBV2; DNA: TGTGCCAGCAGTCGACAGGGGATCCAAGAGACCCAGTACTTC; CDR3: CASSRQGIQETQYF
J: TRBJ2-2; length: 17; D: .; size: .; V: TRBV1; DNA: TGCACCAGCAGCCAAGATAATGGCGGGAGGACCACCGGGGAGCTGTTTTTT; CDR3: CTSSQDNGGRTTGELFF
J: TRBJ2-2; length: 14; D: .; size: .; V: TRBV10-3; DNA: TGTGCCATCAGTGAGACAGGGAACGCCGGGGAGCTGTTTTTT; CDR3: CAISETGNAGELFF
J: TRBJ2-7; length: 19; D: TRBD2; size: .; V: TRBV4-2; DNA: TGTGCCAGCAGCCAGATCCCGGGACTAGCGGGAGGGATGCCCTACGAGCAGTACTTC; CDR3: CASSQIPGLAGGMPYEQYF
J: TRBJ2-3; length: 17; D: TRBD2; size: .; V: TRBV7-6; DNA: TGTGCCAGCAGCCACCCGACTAGCGGGGATAGCACAGATACGCAGTATTTT; CDR3: CASSHPTSGDSTDTQYF
J: TRBJ2-7; length: 15; D: .; size: .; V: TRBV6-5; DNA: TGTGCCAGCAGCCCCCTGGCGGGGGCTTCCTACGAGCAGTACTTC; CDR3: CASSPLAGASYEQYF
J: TRBJ2-1; length: 17; D: TRBD2; size: once; V: TRBV4-2; DNA: TGTGCCAGCAGCCAAGGTAGGAGCGGGGGCTCCTACAATGAGCAGTTCTTC; CDR3: CASSQGRSGGSYNEQFF
J: TRBJ2-1; length: 17; D: TRBD2; size: .; V: TRBV10-2; DNA: TGCGCCAGCAGCCCATCTGGACTAGCGGGAGGTGTCGATGAGCAGTTCTTC; CDR3: CASSPSGLAGGVDEQFF
J: TRBJ2-1; length: 15; D: .; size: .; V: TRBV27; DNA: TGTGCCAGCAGTTTGTACAGGTCATCCTACAATGAGCAGTTCTTC; CDR3: CASSLYRSSYNEQFF
J: TRBJ1-2; length: 13; D: .; size: once; V: TRBV6-5; DNA: TGTGCCAGCAGTCCGACGGAGCACTATGGCTACACCTTC; CDR3: CASSPTEHYGYTF
J: TRBJ1-5; length: 15; D: TRBD1; size: .; V: TRBV11-2; DNA: TGTGCCAGGGTCGGGCGAACAGGGGGCAGTCAGCCCCAGCATTTT; CDR3: CARVGRTGGSQPQHF
J: TRBJ2-7; length: 14; D: TRBD2; size: .; V: TRBV6-5; DNA: TGTGCCAGCGGGGGACTAGCGGGAGTATACGAGCAGTACTTC; CDR3: CASGGLAGVYEQYF
J: TRBJ2-5; length: 17; D: .; size: .; V: TRBV9; DNA: TGTGCCAGCAGCGTAGGGGGAACGGCTAGGGGGCAAGAGACCCAGTACTTC; CDR3: CASSVGGTARGQETQYF
J: TRBJ1-4; length: 13; D: .; size: .; V: TRBV28; DNA: TGTGCCAGCAGTCTAAACGAGCCGGGAAAACTGTTTTTT; CDR3: CASSLNEPGKLFF
J: TRBJ2-7; length: 15; D: TRBD1; size: .; V: TRBV5-1; DNA: TGCGCCAGCAGCTTGGTTGCAGGGGGTACCTACGAGCAGTACTTC; CDR3: CASSLVAGGTYEQYF